Presented here are 23 T cell receptor beta chains from one specimen sequenced in a study of Ad26.COV2.S vaccination and SARS-CoV-2 variants. Noted treatment: 19 received Ad26.COV2.S at low or high dose, single or two shots; about 5 received placebo; per-sample allocation not given. Specimen acquisition occurred on day 63 following the initial vaccine or placebo injection. Sequencing used immunoSEQ multiplex PCR; TCRdb keeps in-frame clones, though not all of them. Of roughly 410,000 clones in the sample, 80% to 90% were seen once. The sequenced sample was peripheral blood, obtained in a trial of Ad26.COV2.S vaccine versus placebo. These TCRs come from a person between 18 and 65 years old who received the Ad26.COV2.S COVID-19 vaccine or a placebo.

The chain uses TRBV2 and TRBJ1-5, with 7 bases lining up with TRBD1. Looked up from germline, CDR1 is SNHLY and CDR2 is FYNNEI. The CDR3 is 15 residues long. J was trimmed by 0 bases and V by 8 bases; bases with no gene match: 7. The CDR3 region has the DNA TGTGCCAGCCAACGCGGGACAGTTAGCAATCAGCCCCAGCATTTT. This codes for CASQRGTVSNQPQHF.

V and J are TRBV19 and TRBJ2-3; 10 nucleotides agree with TRBD2. This CDR3 is built from 15 residues. CDR1 is LNHDA, CDR2 SQIVND, per germline (reference sequence). J lost 1 base, V lost 5 bases, and 3 bases had no gene match. The CDR3 reads CASSLAGGRTDTQYF. CDR3 sequence (DNA): TGTGCCAGTAGTTTAGCGGGAGGCCGCACAGATACGCAGTATTTT.

The chain couples TRBV5-1 to TRBJ2-5; possibly TRBD1 for D (5 bases). The V end lost 5 bases, the J end lost 9 bases, and 17 bases lay between the germline ends. This CDR3 comprises 13 residues. The germline V gene has CDR1 SGHRS and CDR2 YFSETQ. Written as DNA, the CDR3 is TGCGCCAGCAGGGTAGGGGCCCTCGAGGCCCAGTACTTC. Translated, it gives CASRVGALEAQYF. The full variable domain, rest sourced from reference TRBV5-1 and TRBJ2-5, is KAGVTQTPRYLIKTRGQQVTLSCSPISGHRSVSWYQQTPGQGLQFLFEYFSETQRNKGNFPGRFSGRQFSNSRSEMNVSTLELGDSALYLCASRVGALEAQYFGPGTRLLVL.

The chain has TRBV11-3 and TRBJ1-1; maybe TRBD1 (5 bases). The germline V and J ends were trimmed by 5 bases and 1 base, with 14 bases remaining between them. In germline, CDR1 is SGHNT, CDR2 YENEEA. The CDR3 is 15 residues long. CDR3 nucleotide sequence: TGTGCCAGCAGCCTAGCCCTGGGACGGAACACTGAAGCTTTCTTT. This sequence encodes CASSLALGRNTEAFF. Based on the CDR3 plus reference TRBV11-3 and TRBJ1-1, the full variable domain is EAGVVQSPRYKIIEKKQPVAFWCNPISGHNTLYWYLQNLGQGPELLIRYENEEAVDDSQLPKDRFSAERLKGVDSTLKIQPAELGDSAVYLCASSLALGRNTEAFFGQGTRLTVV.

This clone was recorded only once. The chain joins TRBV7-2 to TRBJ2-2; 7 bases align to TRBD2. From germline, CDR1 is SGHTA and CDR2 FQGNSA. The length of the CDR3 is 16 residues. Unmatched junction bases numbered 9, after V lost 5 bases and J lost 3 bases. For the CDR3, the DNA is TGTGCCAGCAGCCTTACCGGGACTATATACACCGGGGAGCTGTTTTTT. This translates into CASSLTGTIYTGELFF.

A note on this clone: Other DNA sequences in this specimen translate into the identical CDR3. The V gene is TRBV12-3 or TRBV12-4, the J gene TRBJ1-1, with D unclear. With 3 bases removed from V and 1 base from J, the gap between germline ends came to 6 bases. This CDR3 has 13 residues. This CDR3 reads CASSFRGNTEAFF. For the CDR3, the DNA is TGTGCCAGCAGTTTTAGAGGGAACACTGAAGCTTTCTTT.

The V and J genes are TRBV29-1 and TRBJ2-3; TRBD2 matches 13 bases. V gave up 4 bases and J gave up 4 bases; unmatched junction bases: 5. CDR1 is SQVTM and CDR2 is ANQGSEA in the germline V gene. The CDR3 has 15 amino acids. The CDR3 loop reads CSVGLAGGVADTQYF. The DNA of the CDR3 is TGCAGCGTTGGACTAGCGGGGGGAGTCGCAGATACGCAGTATTTT.

V usage is TRBV2 and J usage is TRBJ1-1, with D possibly TRBD1 on 5 matching bases. Germline V gene data show CDR1 as SNHLY and CDR2 as FYNNEI. V lost 4 bases and J lost 8, with 8 bases in between. This CDR3 has 11 residues. CDR3 region: CASSVYREAFF. CDR3 DNA: TGTGCCAGCAGTGTCTACAGGGAAGCTTTCTTT.

The chain is built from TRBV29-1 and TRBJ2-1; a weak D match, TRBD1 (6 bases). Per germline, CDR1 SQVTM and CDR2 ANQGSEA. Trimming stripped 6 bases from V and 0 bases from J, with 12 bases between. The CDR3 runs 14 residues. The CDR3 here is CSVTQGDSYNEQFF. The CDR3 region has the DNA TGCAGCGTGACACAGGGAGACTCCTACAATGAGCAGTTCTTC.

Here the CDR3 reads CASSYRTPGYTIYF. Here the CDR3 DNA reads TGTGCCAGCAGTTACAGGACACCCGGGTACACCATATATTTT. The rearrangement uses TRBV6-5 and TRBJ1-3; perhaps TRBD1 as D (5 bases). The CDR3 is made up of 14 amino acids. V was cut by 2 bases and J by 8 bases, with 13 bases left in between. Per germline, CDR1 MNHEY and CDR2 SVGAGI.

The chain links TRBV18 to TRBJ1-1; D gene unclear. V lost 6 bases to trimming and J lost 1 base, with 9 bases between them. CDR1 and CDR2 from the germline V gene are KGHSH and LQKENI. The CDR3 has 13 amino acids. CDR3 residues: CASSLGENTEAFF. The CDR3 DNA is TGTGCCAGCTCCCTTGGAGAGAACACTGAAGCTTTCTTT. Looking up the rest from reference TRBV18 and TRBJ1-1 gives the full variable domain: NAGVMQNPRHLVRRRGQEARLRCSPMKGHSHVYWYRQLPEEGLKFMVYLQKENIIDESGMPKERFSAEFPKEGPSILRIQQVVRGDSAAYFCASSLGENTEAFFGQGTRLTVV.

This rearrangement joins TRBV11-2 to TRBJ1-3, with D uncertain. CDR3 length: 16 residues. CDR1 SGHAT and CDR2 FQNNGV come from the germline V gene. The V and J ends lost 1 base and 2 bases respectively, with 12 bases between them. DNA of the CDR3: TGTGCCAGCAGCTTAGCGCGCGGAAGAGCTGGAAACACCATATATTTT. Its protein product is CASSLARGRAGNTIYF.

Comment on this clone: Other DNA sequences in the same sample also yield this CDR3. This chain links TRBV7-3 with TRBJ2-7; TRBD2 aligns across 7 bases. V dropped 5 bases and J dropped 4; count of bases not matched to a gene: 5. The CDR3 is 13 amino acids. Germline values: CDR1 SGHTA, CDR2 FQGTGA. CDR3 sequence reads: CASSLSGGYEQYF. The CDR3 DNA is TGTGCCAGCAGCCTGTCGGGGGGATACGAGCAGTACTTC.

This sequence joins TRBV6-1 and TRBJ1-5; D gene ambiguous. The CDR3 length is 17 residues. Trimming shortened V by 3 bases and J by 0 bases, and 15 bases separated the two germline ends. The germline V gene has CDR1 MNHNS and CDR2 SASEGT. CDR3 in amino acids: CASSDNPITYSNQPQHF. The CDR3 DNA follows: TGTGCCAGCAGTGATAACCCAATAACCTATAGCAATCAGCCCCAGCATTTT.

This clone was counted a few times. The J gene is TRBJ1-4, the V gene TRBV19; the D is unclear. The CDR3 has 15 amino acids. Trimming stripped 3 bases from V and 2 bases from J, with 10 bases between. Germline V gene lookup returns CDR1 LNHDA and CDR2 SQIVND (reference sequence). CDR3 protein: CASSIFGRTNEKLFF. CDR3 nucleotides: TGTGCCAGTAGTATTTTTGGGAGGACTAATGAAAAACTGTTTTTT.

This chain links TRBV19 with TRBJ2-3, with D unresolved. Germline values: CDR1 LNHDA, CDR2 SQIVND (reference sequence). V gave up 3 bases and J gave up 4 bases, with 8 bases separating them. The CDR3 contains 13 residues. The CDR3 sequence is CASSIVLSDTQYF. Written as DNA, the CDR3 is TGTGCCAGTAGTATCGTACTGTCAGATACGCAGTATTTT. The full variable domain, rest sourced from reference TRBV19 and TRBJ2-3, is DGGITQSPKYLFRKEGQNVTLSCEQNLNHDAMYWYRQDPGQGLRLIYYSQIVNDFQKGDIAEGYSVSREKKESFPLTVTSAQKNPTAFYLCASSIVLSDTQYFGPGTRLTVL.

This clone was observed a single time. Other DNA sequences in the sample encode the same CDR3. V is TRBV7-3 and J is TRBJ2-3; TRBD1 or TRBD2 may be the D gene (5 bases each). CDR1 SGHTA and CDR2 FQGTGA come from the germline V gene. The V end lost 3 bases, the J end lost 0 bases, and 7 bases lay between the germline ends. There are 14 residues in the CDR3. The CDR3 bases are TGTGCCAGCAGCTTGGGACCTAGCACAGATACGCAGTATTTT. Its protein product is CASSLGPSTDTQYF.

This chain uses TRBV7-2 with TRBJ2-2; D remains unclear. The V end lost 1 base, the J end lost 7 bases, and 13 bases lay between the germline ends. This CDR3 has 15 amino acids. CDR1 and CDR2 (germline): SGHTA, FQGNSA. CDR3 loop: CASSLEVRARGELFF. In DNA form, the CDR3 reads TGTGCCAGCAGCTTAGAGGTTAGGGCGCGCGGGGAGCTGTTTTTT.

V usage is TRBV7-3 and J usage is TRBJ2-7; the D is unclear. The V gene lost 1 base and the J gene lost 6 bases, with 10 bases spanning the gap. Germline values: CDR1 SGHTA, CDR2 FQGTGA. The CDR3 sequence is 13 residues long. CDR3 nucleotides: TGTGCCAGCAGCTTAAGTGTACCCGCCGAGCAGTACTTC. The encoded protein is CASSLSVPAEQYF. The full variable domain, completed using reference TRBV7-3 and TRBJ2-7, is GAGVSQTPSNKVTEKGKYVELRCDPISGHTALYWYRQSLGQGPEFLIYFQGTGAADDSGLPNDRFFAVRPEGSVSTLKIQRTERGDSAVYLCASSLSVPAEQYFGPGTRLTVT.

The rearrangement links TRBV11-2 to TRBJ1-3; a weak D match, TRBD1 (5 bases). This CDR3 is built from 15 residues. Germline CDR1 is SGHAT and CDR2 is FQNNGV. V lost 5 bases and J 2 bases, leaving 13 bases between the germline ends. This chain's CDR3 is CASSLGKGPGNTIYF. CDR3 DNA: TGTGCCAGCAGCCTAGGAAAGGGGCCTGGAAACACCATATATTTT. The full variable domain, in which reference TRBV11-2 and TRBJ1-3 provide the parts outside the CDR3, is EAGVAQSPRYKIIEKRQSVAFWCNPISGHATLYWYQQILGQGPKLLIQFQNNGVVDDSQLPKDRFSAERLKGVDSTLKIQPAKLEDSAVYLCASSLGKGPGNTIYFGEGSWLTVV.

The genes are TRBV7-3 and TRBJ1-1; D not certain. The CDR3 consists of 13 residues. Looked up from germline, CDR1 is SGHTA and CDR2 is FQGTGA. Trimming took off 4 bases at V and 4 bases at J, with 10 bases between the two ends. CDR3 coding DNA: TGTGCCAGCAGCTCGGGCCCGAGCACTGAAGCTTTCTTT. As protein: CASSSGPSTEAFF.

In DNA form, the CDR3 reads TGCAGCGTTCTCGGACAGGGGGCGCCCGGGGCCAACGTCCTGACTTTC. This sequence encodes CSVLGQGAPGANVLTF. V and J are TRBV29-1 and TRBJ2-6, with TRBD1 matching 11 bases. From germline, CDR1 is SQVTM and CDR2 ANQGSEA. V was pared by 5 bases and J by 4 bases, with 7 bases of the junction left unmatched. This CDR3 contains 16 residues.

The CDR3 DNA is TGTGCCAGCAGCTTAGCCGTTGCAAGAAACACCATATATTTT. Protein: CASSLAVARNTIYF. The chain combines TRBV7-2 with TRBJ1-3, with D hard to call. CDR1 SGHTA and CDR2 FQGNSA come from the germline V gene. V was trimmed by 0 bases and J by 5 bases, leaving 8 bases between them. The CDR3 is 14 amino acids.